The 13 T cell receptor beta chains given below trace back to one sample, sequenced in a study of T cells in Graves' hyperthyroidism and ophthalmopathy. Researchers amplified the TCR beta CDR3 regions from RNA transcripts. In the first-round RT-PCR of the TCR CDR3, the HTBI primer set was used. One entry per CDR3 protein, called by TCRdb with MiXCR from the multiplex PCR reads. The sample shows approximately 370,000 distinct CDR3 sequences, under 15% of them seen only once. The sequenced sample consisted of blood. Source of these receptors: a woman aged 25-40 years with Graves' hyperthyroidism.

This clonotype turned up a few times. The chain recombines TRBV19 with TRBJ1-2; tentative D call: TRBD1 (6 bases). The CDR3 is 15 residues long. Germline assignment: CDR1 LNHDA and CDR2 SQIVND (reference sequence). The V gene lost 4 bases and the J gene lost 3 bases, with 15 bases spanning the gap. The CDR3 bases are TGTGCCAGTAGTACCCCTCCGGGGGGGCACTATGGCTACACCTTC. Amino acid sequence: CASSTPPGGHYGYTF.

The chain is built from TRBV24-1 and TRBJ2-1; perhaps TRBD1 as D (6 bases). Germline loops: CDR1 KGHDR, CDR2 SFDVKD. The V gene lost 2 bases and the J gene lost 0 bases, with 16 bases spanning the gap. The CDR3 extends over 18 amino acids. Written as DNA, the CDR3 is TGTGCCACCAGTGATTCCGGGACACGAGTTAGCTCCTACAATGAGCAGTTCTTC. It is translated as CATSDSGTRVSSYNEQFF.

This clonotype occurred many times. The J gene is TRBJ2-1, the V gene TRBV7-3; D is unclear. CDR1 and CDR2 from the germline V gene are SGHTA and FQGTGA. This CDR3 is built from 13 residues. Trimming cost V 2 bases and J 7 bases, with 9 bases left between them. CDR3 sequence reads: CASSLALPNEQFF. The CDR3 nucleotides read TGTGCCAGCAGCTTAGCCCTACCAAATGAGCAGTTCTTC. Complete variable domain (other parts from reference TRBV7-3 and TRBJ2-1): GAGVSQTPSNKVTEKGKYVELRCDPISGHTALYWYRQSLGQGPEFLIYFQGTGAADDSGLPNDRFFAVRPEGSVSTLKIQRTERGDSAVYLCASSLALPNEQFFGPGTRLTVL.

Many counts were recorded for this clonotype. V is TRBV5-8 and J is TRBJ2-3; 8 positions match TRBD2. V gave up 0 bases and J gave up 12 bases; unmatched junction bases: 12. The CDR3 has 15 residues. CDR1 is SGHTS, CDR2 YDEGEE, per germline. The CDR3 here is CASSLAVAGRTSQYF. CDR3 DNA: TGTGCCAGCAGCTTGGCGGTAGCGGGACGTACGTCACAGTATTTT. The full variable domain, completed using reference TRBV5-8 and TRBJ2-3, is EAGVTQSPTHLIKTRGQQATLRCSPISGHTSVYWYQQALGLGLQFLLWYDEGEERNRGNFPPRFSGRQFPNYSSELNVNALELEDSALYLCASSLAVAGRTSQYFGPGTRLTVL.

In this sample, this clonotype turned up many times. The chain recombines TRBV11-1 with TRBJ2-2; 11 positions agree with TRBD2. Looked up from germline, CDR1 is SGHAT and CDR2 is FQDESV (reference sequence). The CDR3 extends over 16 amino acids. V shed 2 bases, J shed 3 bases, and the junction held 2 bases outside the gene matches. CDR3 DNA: TGTGCCAGCAGCTTACTAGCGGGAGGTGACACCGGGGAGCTGTTTTTT. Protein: CASSLLAGGDTGELFF.

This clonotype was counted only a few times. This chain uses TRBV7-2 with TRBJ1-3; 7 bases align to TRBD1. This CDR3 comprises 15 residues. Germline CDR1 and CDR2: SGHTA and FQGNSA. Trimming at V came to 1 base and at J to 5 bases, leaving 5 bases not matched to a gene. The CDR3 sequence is CASSLVGQVRNTIYF. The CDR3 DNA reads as TGTGCCAGCAGCTTAGTAGGACAGGTTCGAAACACCATATATTTT.

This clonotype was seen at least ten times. The CDR3: CASSQRVSGRSYNEQFF. CDR3 nucleotide sequence: TGTGCCAGCAGCCAAAGGGTTAGCGGGAGATCCTACAATGAGCAGTTCTTC. This sequence joins TRBV3-1 and TRBJ2-1; 9 bases line up with TRBD2. The CDR3 length is 17 residues. V trimming: 2 bases; J trimming: 1 base; junction bases outside the gene matches: 6. Looked up from germline, CDR1 is LGHDT and CDR2 is YNNKEL (reference sequence).

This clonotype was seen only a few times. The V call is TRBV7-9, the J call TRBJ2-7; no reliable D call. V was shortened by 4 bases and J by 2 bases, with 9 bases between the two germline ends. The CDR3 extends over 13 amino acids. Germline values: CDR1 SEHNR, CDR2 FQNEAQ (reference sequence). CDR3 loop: CASSSDLPYEQYF. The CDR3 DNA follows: TGTGCCAGCAGCTCCGACCTTCCCTACGAGCAGTACTTC.

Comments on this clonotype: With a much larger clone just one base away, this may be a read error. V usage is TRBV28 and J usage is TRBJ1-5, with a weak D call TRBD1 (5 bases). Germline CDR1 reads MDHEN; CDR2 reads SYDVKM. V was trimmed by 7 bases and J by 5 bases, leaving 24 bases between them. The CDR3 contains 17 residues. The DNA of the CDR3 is TGTGCCAGCAACATCCCCCAAGGTGGGGGGAGCGATCAGCCCCAGCATTTT. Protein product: CASNIPQGGGSDQPQHF.

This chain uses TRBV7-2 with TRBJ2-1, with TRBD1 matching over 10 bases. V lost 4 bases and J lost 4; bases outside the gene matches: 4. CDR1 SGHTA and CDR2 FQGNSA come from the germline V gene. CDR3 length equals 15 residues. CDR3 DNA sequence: TGTGCCAGCAGCTCCCGGGACAGGGGATACAATGAGCAGTTCTTC. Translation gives CASSSRDRGYNEQFF.

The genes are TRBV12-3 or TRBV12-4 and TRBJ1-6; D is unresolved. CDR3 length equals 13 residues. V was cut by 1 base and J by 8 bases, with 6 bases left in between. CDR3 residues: CASSLGTDSPLHF. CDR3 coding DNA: TGTGCCAGCAGTTTAGGTACGGATTCACCCCTCCACTTT.

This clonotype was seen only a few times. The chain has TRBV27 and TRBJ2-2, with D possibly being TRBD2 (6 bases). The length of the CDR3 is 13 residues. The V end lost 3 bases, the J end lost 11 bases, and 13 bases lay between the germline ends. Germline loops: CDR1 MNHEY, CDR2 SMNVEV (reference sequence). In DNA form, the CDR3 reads TGTGCCAGCAGTTTCTGGCGGGAAAGTGAGCTGTTTTTT. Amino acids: CASSFWRESELFF.

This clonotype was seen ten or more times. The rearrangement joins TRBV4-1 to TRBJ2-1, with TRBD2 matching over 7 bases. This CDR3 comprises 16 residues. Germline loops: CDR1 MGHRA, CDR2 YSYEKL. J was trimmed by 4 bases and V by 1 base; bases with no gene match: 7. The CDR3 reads CASSQVWLAEYNEQFF. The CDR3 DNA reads TGCGCCAGCAGCCAAGTCTGGCTAGCGGAATACAATGAGCAGTTCTTC.